A selection of T cell receptor beta chains follows, all from one sample in a study of T cell repertoires in cytomegalovirus infection. A single record per CDR3 protein comes from TCRdb applying MiXCR to the reads. This sample has 130,000 or so distinct CDR3 sequences; approximately 5.9% occur once, and the top ten carry about a sixth. Sequencing used PBMCs. The receptors stem from a human donor in good health (CMV status not recorded). Some clones in this sample may be carry-over from other donors' samples. The CDR3 runs from the conserved cysteine through the conserved F or W. The order of the fields is clone size, D gene, J gene, V gene, CDR3 DNA, CDR3 protein. A D gene is named only where the DNA matches it firmly. Size tells how often a clone was seen (once, few, many) or the class of an expanded clone, and some rows leave it out.

clone_size: few; d_call: .; j_call: TRBJ2-3; v_call: TRBV29-1; cdr3_nt: TGCAGCGACTCTGAGGGCACAGATACGCAGTATTTT; cdr3_aa: CSDSEGTDTQYF
clone_size: many; d_call: .; j_call: TRBJ2-7; v_call: TRBV7-2; cdr3_nt: TGTGCCAGCAGCGTAGAAGTCACAGGGATCTACGAGCAGTACTTC; cdr3_aa: CASSVEVTGIYEQYF
clone_size: many; d_call: TRBD2; j_call: TRBJ2-1; v_call: TRBV7-2; cdr3_nt: TGTGCCAGCAGCCCGGGGGGGCGTAACAATGAGCAGTTCTTC; cdr3_aa: CASSPGGRNNEQFF
clone_size: many; d_call: TRBD2; j_call: TRBJ2-2; v_call: TRBV7-2; cdr3_nt: TGTGCCAGCAGCTTAACGGCTAGCGGGAACACCGGGGAGCTGTTTTTT; cdr3_aa: CASSLTASGNTGELFF
clone_size: .; d_call: TRBD1; j_call: TRBJ1-2; v_call: TRBV10-2; cdr3_nt: TGCGCCAGCGCCCGGGACAGGGGTGATGGCTACACCTTC; cdr3_aa: CASARDRGDGYTF
clone_size: many; d_call: TRBD1; j_call: TRBJ1-1; v_call: TRBV6-1; cdr3_nt: TGTGCCAGCAGTCAATCACAGGGGGTCACTGAAGCTTTCTTT; cdr3_aa: CASSQSQGVTEAFF
clone_size: many; d_call: .; j_call: TRBJ1-1; v_call: TRBV7-2; cdr3_nt: TGTGCCAGCAGACGGCGGGCAGAGAACACTGAAGCTTTCTTT; cdr3_aa: CASRRRAENTEAFF
clone_size: .; d_call: TRBD1; j_call: TRBJ2-7; v_call: TRBV29-1; cdr3_nt: TGCAGCGCGCGGACAGGCTACGAGCAGTACTTC; cdr3_aa: CSARTGYEQYF
clone_size: .; d_call: TRBD1; j_call: TRBJ2-1; v_call: TRBV10-3; cdr3_nt: TGTGCCATCAGCCAGGGGGCTAACTACAATGAGCAGTTCTTC; cdr3_aa: CAISQGANYNEQFF
clone_size: .; d_call: .; j_call: TRBJ1-1; v_call: TRBV20-1; cdr3_nt: TGCAGTGCCAACGACCCCAAGGTTCCTCGAGCTTTCTTT; cdr3_aa: CSANDPKVPRAFF
clone_size: many; d_call: .; j_call: TRBJ1-1; v_call: TRBV7-2; cdr3_nt: TGTGCCAGCAGCTTAGGGGGGCGAAGGGGGAACACTGAAGCTTTCTTT; cdr3_aa: CASSLGGRRGNTEAFF
clone_size: few; d_call: .; j_call: TRBJ1-3; v_call: TRBV4-2; cdr3_nt: TGTGCCAGCAGCCAAGAGCCCTCGGCGGGAAACACCATATATTTT; cdr3_aa: CASSQEPSAGNTIYF
clone_size: few; d_call: TRBD2; j_call: TRBJ2-2; v_call: TRBV28; cdr3_nt: TGTGCCAGCAGCTCTAGCGGGGACGGATCCGGGGAGCTGTTTTTT; cdr3_aa: CASSSSGDGSGELFF
clone_size: many; d_call: TRBD1; j_call: TRBJ2-5; v_call: TRBV7-2; cdr3_nt: TGTGCCAGCAGCTCGGAGACAGGGGGGGGAGAGACCCAGTACTTC; cdr3_aa: CASSSETGGGETQYF
clone_size: .; d_call: .; j_call: TRBJ1-4; v_call: TRBV20-1; cdr3_nt: TGCAGTGCCCCGCGAGGCCCGGGGGCCCAAGAAAAACTGTTTTTT; cdr3_aa: CSAPRGPGAQEKLFF
clone_size: .; d_call: .; j_call: TRBJ2-1; v_call: TRBV5-1; cdr3_nt: TGCGCCAGCAGGTTGGCGGGGGCGGGTAATGAGCAGTTCTTC; cdr3_aa: CASRLAGAGNEQFF
clone_size: many; d_call: .; j_call: TRBJ2-3; v_call: TRBV7-2; cdr3_nt: TGTGCCAGCAGCTTAGTTGGCGGATACACAGATACGCAGTATTTT; cdr3_aa: CASSLVGGYTDTQYF
clone_size: few; d_call: TRBD1; j_call: TRBJ1-2; v_call: TRBV29-1; cdr3_nt: TGCAGCGTTGAAGATCGTGGGACAGGGGATGGCTACACCTTC; cdr3_aa: CSVEDRGTGDGYTF
clone_size: many; d_call: .; j_call: TRBJ1-1; v_call: TRBV12-3/TRBV12-4; cdr3_nt: TGTGCCAGCGGCAGGTGGATAGCTGAAGCTTTCTTT; cdr3_aa: CASGRWIAEAFF
clone_size: .; d_call: TRBD1; j_call: TRBJ2-2; v_call: TRBV29-1; cdr3_nt: TGCAGCGTTGCAGAAGGGGGCGTCGGGGAGCTGTTTTTT; cdr3_aa: CSVAEGGVGELFF
clone_size: .; d_call: TRBD2; j_call: TRBJ2-5; v_call: TRBV7-6; cdr3_nt: TGTGCCAGCAGCTCCGACAGACTAGCGGGGGGTTCCACCCAGTACTTC; cdr3_aa: CASSSDRLAGGSTQYF
clone_size: many; d_call: .; j_call: TRBJ2-3; v_call: TRBV15; cdr3_nt: TGTGCCACCAGCAGGACGAGACTAGGGGGCACAGATACGCAGTATTTT; cdr3_aa: CATSRTRLGGTDTQYF
clone_size: few; d_call: TRBD1; j_call: TRBJ1-2; v_call: TRBV19; cdr3_nt: TGTGCCACCCAGGGGGATCGCGTCTATGGCTACACCTTC; cdr3_aa: CATQGDRVYGYTF
clone_size: many; d_call: .; j_call: TRBJ2-3; v_call: TRBV7-3; cdr3_nt: TGTGCCAGCAGCAGGGAGCTGTCAGATACGCAGTATTTT; cdr3_aa: CASSRELSDTQYF